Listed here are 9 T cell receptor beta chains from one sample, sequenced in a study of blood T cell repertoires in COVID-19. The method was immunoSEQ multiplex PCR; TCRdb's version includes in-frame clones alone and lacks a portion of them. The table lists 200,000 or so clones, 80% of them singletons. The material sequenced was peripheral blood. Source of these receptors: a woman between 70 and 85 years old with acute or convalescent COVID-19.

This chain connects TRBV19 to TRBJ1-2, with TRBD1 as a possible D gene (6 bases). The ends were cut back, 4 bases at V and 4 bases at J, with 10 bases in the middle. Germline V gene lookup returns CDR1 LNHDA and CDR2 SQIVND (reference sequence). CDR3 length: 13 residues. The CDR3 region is CASSKGTLYGYTF. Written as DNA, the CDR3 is TGTGCCAGTAGTAAGGGGACACTCTATGGCTACACCTTC.

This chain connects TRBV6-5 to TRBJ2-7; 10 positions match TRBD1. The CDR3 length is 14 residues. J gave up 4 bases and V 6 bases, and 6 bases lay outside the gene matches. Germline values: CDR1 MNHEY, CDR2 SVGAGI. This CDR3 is CASRKGTGVYEQYF. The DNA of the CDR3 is TGTGCCAGCAGGAAGGGGACAGGGGTGTACGAGCAGTACTTC.

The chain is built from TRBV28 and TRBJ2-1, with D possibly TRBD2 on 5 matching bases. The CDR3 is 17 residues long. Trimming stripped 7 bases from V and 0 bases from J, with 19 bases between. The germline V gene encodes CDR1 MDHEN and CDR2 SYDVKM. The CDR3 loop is CASNPMRRLSSYNEQFF. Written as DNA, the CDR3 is TGTGCCAGCAACCCGATGAGGAGGCTGAGCTCCTACAATGAGCAGTTCTTC. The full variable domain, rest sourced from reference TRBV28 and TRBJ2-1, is DVKVTQSSRYLVKRTGEKVFLECVQDMDHENMFWYRQDPGLGLRLIYFSYDVKMKEKGDIPEGYSVSREKKERFSLILESASTNQTSMYLCASNPMRRLSSYNEQFFGPGTRLTVL.

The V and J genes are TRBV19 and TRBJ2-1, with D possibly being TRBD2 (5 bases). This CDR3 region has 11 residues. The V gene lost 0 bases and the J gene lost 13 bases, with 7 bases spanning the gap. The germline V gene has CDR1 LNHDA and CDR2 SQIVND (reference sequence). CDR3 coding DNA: TGTGCCAGTAGTATAGATTGGACTCAGTTCTTC. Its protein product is CASSIDWTQFF.

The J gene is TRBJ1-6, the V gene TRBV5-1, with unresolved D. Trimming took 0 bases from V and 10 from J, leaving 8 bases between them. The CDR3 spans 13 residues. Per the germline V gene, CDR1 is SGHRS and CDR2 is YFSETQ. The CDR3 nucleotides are TGCGCCAGCAGCTTGGCCCCTAGATCACCCCTCCACTTT. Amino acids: CASSLAPRSPLHF.

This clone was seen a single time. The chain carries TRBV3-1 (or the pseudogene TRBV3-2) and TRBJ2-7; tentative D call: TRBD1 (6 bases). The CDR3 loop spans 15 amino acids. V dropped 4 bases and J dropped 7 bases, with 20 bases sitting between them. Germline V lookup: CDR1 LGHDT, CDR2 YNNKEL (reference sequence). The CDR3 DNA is TGTGCCAGCAGCCCCCACGACAGGCCCTCCGTAGAGCAGTACTTC. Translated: CASSPHDRPSVEQYF.

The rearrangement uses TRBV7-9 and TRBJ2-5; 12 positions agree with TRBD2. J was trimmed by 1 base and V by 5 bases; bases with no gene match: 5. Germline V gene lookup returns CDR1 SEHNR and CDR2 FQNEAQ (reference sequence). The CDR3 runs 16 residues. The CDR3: CASSTWTSGVQETQYF. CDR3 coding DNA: TGTGCCAGCAGCACCTGGACTAGCGGGGTCCAAGAGACCCAGTACTTC.

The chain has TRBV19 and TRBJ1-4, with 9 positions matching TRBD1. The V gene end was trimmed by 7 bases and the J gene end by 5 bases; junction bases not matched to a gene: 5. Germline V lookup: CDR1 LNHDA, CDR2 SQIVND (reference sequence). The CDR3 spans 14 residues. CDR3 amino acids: CASNPGQGNEKLFF. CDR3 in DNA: TGTGCCAGTAATCCGGGACAGGGAAATGAAAAACTGTTTTTT.

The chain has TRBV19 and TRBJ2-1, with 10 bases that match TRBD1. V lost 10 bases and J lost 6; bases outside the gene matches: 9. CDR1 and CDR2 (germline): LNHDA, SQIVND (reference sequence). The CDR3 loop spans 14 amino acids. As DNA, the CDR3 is TGTGCCACCGACTCCGGGACAGGGGTCAATGAGCAGTTCTTC. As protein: CATDSGTGVNEQFF.